The 25 T cell receptor beta chains listed next were all sequenced from one sample in a study of T-cell memory formation after mild COVID-19. TCRdb itself ran the 5' RACE reads through MiXCR, one entry per CDR3 protein. The table has hundreds of thousands of distinct CDR3 sequences, roughly 18% seen once. What was sequenced was PBMCs or a T cell subset sorted from them (not recorded which). The receptors come from an adult woman who had mild COVID-19 (a few samples of this study predate the infection). Cell type and time point are not known.

This clonotype was counted between two and nine times. The chain combines TRBV29-1 with TRBJ1-2, with unresolved D. CDR3 length: 13 residues. In germline, CDR1 is SQVTM, CDR2 ANQGSEA. Trimming removed 7 bases from V and 8 bases from J, with 20 bases in between. The chain's CDR3 is CSAQGSLRAGYTF. The CDR3 nucleotides read TGCAGCGCCCAAGGGTCTCTAAGGGCCGGCTACACCTTC.

This clonotype was found a few times. The chain couples TRBV7-6 to TRBJ2-6; tentative D call: TRBD2 (6 bases). The CDR3 has 18 amino acids. From germline, CDR1 is SGHVS and CDR2 FNYEAQ. Between the trimmed V and J ends, which lost 4 bases and 1 base, there was a span of 17 bases. For the CDR3, the DNA is TGTGCCAGCAGCTACCTAGGGACTTTTGATTCTGGGGCCAACGTCCTGACTTTC. Encoded protein: CASSYLGTFDSGANVLTF.

To note about this clonotype: Compared with germline, one end of the junction differs, possibly owing to a read error. The chain combines TRBV20-1 with TRBJ1-6, with TRBD1 as a possible D gene (5 bases). The CDR3 has 12 amino acids. The germline CDR1 and CDR2 sequences are DFQATT and SNEGSKA (reference sequence). The CDR3 coding sequence is TGCAGTGCTAGAGACCAAAACCGGGACGGGCAGTTT. Encoded protein: CSARDQNRDGQF.

This clonotype came up a few times. The chain carries TRBV6-5 and TRBJ1-2, with 7 bases that match TRBD1. J gave up 4 bases and V 5 bases, and 7 bases lay outside the gene matches. The CDR3 is made up of 14 amino acids. Germline CDR1 is MNHEY and CDR2 is SVGAGI. The CDR3 DNA sequence: TGTGCCAGCAGTCGAGCCGGGACAGCCTATGGCTACACCTTC. This sequence encodes CASSRAGTAYGYTF.

This clonotype was observed many times. The CDR3 DNA is TGTGCCACCAGTAATGGGGTGGGAAACACTGAAGCTTTCTTT. Translation: CATSNGVGNTEAFF. The chain has TRBV24-1 and TRBJ1-1; D gene uncertain. This CDR3 comprises 14 residues. The ends were cut back, 6 bases at V and 2 bases at J, with 12 bases in the middle. Germline lookup yields CDR1 KGHDR and CDR2 SFDVKD.

The chain links TRBV12-3 or TRBV12-4 to TRBJ1-2, with a weak D call TRBD1 (5 bases). This CDR3 has 12 amino acids. The V and J ends lost 2 bases and 6 bases respectively, with 7 bases between them. CDR3 sequence (DNA): TGTGCCAGCAGTTTAAAGGGGCATGGCTACACCTTC. Translating it yields CASSLKGHGYTF.

In its sample, this clonotype was seen a few times. The chain carries TRBV29-1 and TRBJ2-7; D call uncertain. Looked up from germline, CDR1 is SQVTM and CDR2 is ANQGSEA. Trimming pared 4 bases from V and 3 bases from J, leaving 10 bases between. This CDR3 comprises 12 residues. The CDR3 nucleotides read TGCAGCGTTGCCGGGTCATACTACGAGCAGTACTTC. Translating it yields CSVAGSYYEQYF.

This clonotype was counted between two and nine times. The V call is TRBV15, the J call TRBJ2-1, with TRBD1 matching over 7 bases. CDR1 is LNHNV, CDR2 YYDKDF, per germline (reference sequence). The V gene end was trimmed by 4 bases and the J gene end by 9 bases; junction bases not matched to a gene: 12. There are 15 residues in the CDR3. In DNA, the CDR3 is TGTGCCACCAGCACCCGAAGGGGGCCCGGAGGTGAGCAGTTCTTC. It specifies CATSTRRGPGGEQFF.

V usage is TRBV24-1 and J usage is TRBJ2-1, with D unresolved. CDR1 KGHDR and CDR2 SFDVKD come from the germline V gene. Trimming left V 0 bases short and J 1 base short, with 6 bases between. The CDR3 has 15 residues. DNA for the CDR3: TGTGCCACCAGTGATTTGAGCAGGTCCTACAATGAGCAGTTCTTC. Protein product: CATSDLSRSYNEQFF.

This clonotype was observed a handful of times. The rearrangement uses TRBV24-1 and TRBJ2-5; the D call may be TRBD1 or TRBD2 (5 bases each). The V and J ends lost 2 bases and 2 bases respectively, with 14 bases between them. The length of the CDR3 is 16 residues. The germline V gene encodes CDR1 KGHDR and CDR2 SFDVKD. The CDR3 loop is CATSDWGKDFQETQYF. The CDR3 coding sequence is TGTGCCACCAGTGATTGGGGGAAAGATTTTCAAGAGACCCAGTACTTC.

This clonotype was observed a handful of times. The V call is TRBV4-3, the J call TRBJ2-1; D is possibly TRBD1 (6 bases). Trimming stripped 0 bases from V and 3 bases from J, with 12 bases between. The CDR3 contains 16 residues. Germline-derived CDR1 and CDR2 are LGHNA and YSLEER. CDR3 nucleotides: TGCGCCAGCAGCCAAGATTGGGTAGGGGGCTACAATGAGCAGTTCTTC. As protein: CASSQDWVGGYNEQFF.

The V and J genes are TRBV28 and TRBJ2-1, with 9 bases that match TRBD2. The V gene end was trimmed by 8 bases and the J gene end by 8 bases; junction bases not matched to a gene: 10. Germline assignment: CDR1 MDHEN and CDR2 SYDVKM. CDR3 size: 14 residues. CDR3 nucleotides: TGTGCCAGCGGATCCATAGCGGGAGTCGATGAGCAGTTCTTC. It encodes CASGSIAGVDEQFF.

This clonotype was observed a handful of times. This chain links TRBV11-2 with TRBJ2-5, with TRBD2 matching 11 bases. Trimming at V came to 1 base and at J to 3 bases, leaving 13 bases not matched to a gene. The CDR3 is made up of 19 amino acids. Germline CDR1 SGHAT, CDR2 FQNNGV. The CDR3 reads CASSLGLLAGAAPKETQYF. CDR3 nucleotides: TGTGCCAGCAGCTTAGGCCTACTAGCGGGGGCCGCTCCGAAAGAGACCCAGTACTTC.

This clonotype appeared once. This chain uses TRBV7-6 with TRBJ2-7, with D possibly matching TRBD2 (6 bases). CDR3 size: 18 residues. Germline CDR1 and CDR2: SGHVS and FNYEAQ. V was pared by 5 bases and J by 0 bases, with 23 bases between. CDR3 amino acids: CASSRLAVAALSSYEQYF. The CDR3 DNA sequence: TGTGCCAGCAGCCGCCTTGCGGTAGCGGCCCTTAGCTCCTACGAGCAGTACTTC.

This clonotype came up a few times. The chain has TRBV18 and TRBJ1-1, with 7 positions matching TRBD1. Trimming cost V 3 bases and J 0 bases; bases outside gene matches: 13. CDR1 is KGHSH, CDR2 LQKENI, per germline. The CDR3 covers 18 residues. The CDR3 sequence: CASSPKGQSVIMNTEAFF. CDR3 bases: TGTGCCAGCTCACCCAAGGGACAGTCAGTTATAATGAACACTGAAGCTTTCTTT. Supplemented by reference TRBV18 and TRBJ1-1, the full variable domain reads NAGVMQNPRHLVRRRGQEARLRCSPMKGHSHVYWYRQLPEEGLKFMVYLQKENIIDESGMPKERFSAEFPKEGPSILRIQQVVRGDSAAYFCASSPKGQSVIMNTEAFFGQGTRLTVV.

This clonotype appeared many times. The gene calls are TRBV6-2 or TRBV6-3 and TRBJ1-1, with D tentatively TRBD1 (6 bases). V was pared by 2 bases and J by 4 bases, with 26 bases between. This CDR3 contains 19 residues. Germline-derived CDR1 and CDR2 are MNHEY and SVGEGT. CDR3 protein: CASSYASKTGIGGGTEAFF. The CDR3 region has the DNA TGTGCCAGCAGTTACGCCAGCAAAACAGGGATTGGGGGCGGCACTGAAGCTTTCTTT.

The V and J genes are TRBV4-1 and TRBJ1-2; D not resolved. This CDR3 region has 16 residues. Germline V gives CDR1 MGHRA, CDR2 YSYEKL. With 0 bases removed from V and 1 base from J, the gap between germline ends came to 12 bases. CDR3 protein: CASSQDDNDHNYGYTF. CDR3 in DNA: TGCGCCAGCAGCCAAGATGACAACGACCATAACTATGGCTACACCTTC.

This clonotype has a handful of counts. This chain links TRBV6-6 with TRBJ1-5; 7 bases agree with TRBD1. V dropped 2 bases and J dropped 2; count of bases not matched to a gene: 3. CDR1 is MNHNY, CDR2 SVGAGI, per germline (reference sequence). This CDR3 region has 15 residues. The CDR3 spells CASSYDDRGNQPQHF. CDR3 DNA: TGTGCCAGCAGTTACGACGACAGGGGCAATCAGCCCCAGCATTTT.

This clonotype was seen only a few times. The chain has TRBV7-2 and TRBJ2-1; TRBD1 or TRBD2 may be the D gene (8 bases each). V was pared by 5 bases and J by 3 bases, with 14 bases between. CDR1 is SGHTA and CDR2 is FQGNSA in the germline V gene. This CDR3 comprises 15 residues. CDR3 amino acids: CASSHSGTGYNEQFF. CDR3 nucleotides: TGTGCCAGCAGCCATAGCGGGACAGGCTACAATGAGCAGTTCTTC.

This clonotype has a count of ten or more. The chain links TRBV29-1 to TRBJ2-7; TRBD2 matches at 13 bases. Germline CDR1 SQVTM, CDR2 ANQGSEA. With 4 bases clipped from V and 4 bases from J, the junction kept 1 base outside the gene matches. CDR3 length: 13 residues. The CDR3 sequence: CSVVTSGGYEQYF. CDR3 DNA sequence: TGCAGCGTTGTGACTAGCGGGGGGTACGAGCAGTACTTC.

Only a few counts were recorded for this clonotype. The V call is TRBV12-3 or TRBV12-4, the J call TRBJ1-1; 7 nucleotides match TRBD1. V shed 6 bases and J 2 bases; nucleotides not matched to a gene: 6. The CDR3 covers 14 residues. In nucleotides, the CDR3 is TGTGCCAGCAGACCGGGACAGATCAACACTGAAGCTTTCTTT. The encoded protein is CASRPGQINTEAFF.

This chain connects TRBV12-3 or TRBV12-4 to TRBJ2-1; D uncertain. The V and J ends lost 2 bases and 9 bases respectively, with 8 bases between them. The CDR3 spans 12 residues. CDR3 coding DNA: TGTGCCAGCAGTTTAACAGCAAGTGAGCAGTTCTTC. Protein: CASSLTASEQFF.

The chain is built from TRBV7-6 and TRBJ2-2; no reliable D call. V was pared by 2 bases and J by 7 bases, with 11 bases between. Per germline, CDR1 SGHVS and CDR2 FNYEAQ. The CDR3 is made up of 14 amino acids. The CDR3 DNA reads as TGTGCCAGCAGCTTAAGTGGTGCTATCGGGGAGCTGTTTTTT. The encoded protein is CASSLSGAIGELFF.

V and J are TRBV24-1 and TRBJ2-1; TRBD2 matches 11 bases. The CDR3 runs to 14 residues. The germline V gene encodes CDR1 KGHDR and CDR2 SFDVKD. V trimming: 5 bases; J trimming: 8 bases; junction bases outside the gene matches: 4. CDR3 loop: CATSAVAGGDEQFF. In DNA, the CDR3 is TGTGCCACCAGTGCGGTAGCGGGAGGGGATGAGCAGTTCTTC.

The V and J genes are TRBV9 and TRBJ1-2, with 12 bases fitting TRBD1. The V segment lost 0 bases and the J segment 4 bases; nucleotides outside the gene matches: 10. Germline V lookup: CDR1 SGDLS, CDR2 YYNGEE. The CDR3 consists of 18 residues. In nucleotides, the CDR3 is TGTGCCAGCAGCGTAGCCAAGTATGCGGGACAGGGGGCCTATGGCTACACCTTC. This encodes CASSVAKYAGQGAYGYTF.